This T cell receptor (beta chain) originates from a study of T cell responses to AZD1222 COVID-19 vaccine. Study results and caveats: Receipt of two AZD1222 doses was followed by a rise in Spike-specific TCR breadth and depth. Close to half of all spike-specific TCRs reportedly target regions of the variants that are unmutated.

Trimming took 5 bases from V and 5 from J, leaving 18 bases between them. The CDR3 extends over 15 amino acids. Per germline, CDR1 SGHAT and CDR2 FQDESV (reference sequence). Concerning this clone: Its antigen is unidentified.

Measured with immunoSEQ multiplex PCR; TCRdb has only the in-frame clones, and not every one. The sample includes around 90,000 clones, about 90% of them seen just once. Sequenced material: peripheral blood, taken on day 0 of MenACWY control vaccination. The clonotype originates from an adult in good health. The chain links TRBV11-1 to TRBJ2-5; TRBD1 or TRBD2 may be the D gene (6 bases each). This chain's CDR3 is CASSPVVGGHETQYF. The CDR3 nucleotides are TGTGCCAGCAGCCCCGTGGTGGGGGGCCATGAGACCCAGTACTTC.